This is a list of T cell receptor beta chains from one sample in a study of T cells expressing NK-cell markers. After re-calling the 5' RACE reads, TCRdb lists one entry per CDR3 protein, DNA absent. In total, the table holds some 600,000 distinct CDR3 sequences. The source material was blood T cells: a sorted CD56 or NKG2C T cell subset, CD4+ or CD8+ T cells, or bulk PBMC T cells (not recorded which). The receptors stem from a man between 18 and 35 years old in good health. Each CDR3 is given with its conserved first and last residue.

J | V | length | CDR3
TRBJ2-7 | TRBV29-1 | 15 | CSVYGTGEDSYEQYF
TRBJ2-1 | TRBV20-1 | 15 | CSAREAGGSYNEQFF
TRBJ2-7 | TRBV20-1 | 17 | CSAVIGSGSYSFSEQYF
TRBJ2-1 | TRBV3-1 | 15 | CASSQVSGRGNEQFF
TRBJ2-1 | TRBV6-1 | 13 | CATAGGEGNEQFF
TRBJ2-4 | TRBV20-1 | 11 | CSARPSVIQYF
TRBJ2-1 | TRBV19 | 13 | CASYSRITYEQFF
TRBJ1-6 | TRBV2 | 16 | CASTSEGTNIFSPLHF
TRBJ2-3 | TRBV20-1 | 14 | CSVIGTEGADTQYF
TRBJ2-1 | TRBV5-1 | 17 | CASSLGVGQNYYNEQFF
TRBJ1-2 | TRBV4-3 | 13 | CASSQEVWYGYTF
TRBJ2-4 | TRBV9 | 17 | CASSVGIIGQLKNIQYF
TRBJ2-1 | TRBV9 | 15 | CASSVVERSDNEQFF
TRBJ2-2 | TRBV24-1 | 11 | CATSVGGELFF
TRBJ2-4 | TRBV6-1 | 15 | CASTPGQGAKNIQYF
TRBJ1-5 | TRBV25-1 | 11 | CASSDYQPQHF